The rows below give T cell receptor beta chains drawn from one sample of a study of T cells after yellow fever vaccination. Using its own MiXCR run on the 5' RACE reads, TCRdb lists one record per CDR3 protein. The table shows around 330,000 distinct CDR3 sequences, with around 3.9% occurring only once. The input for sequencing was PBMCs, taken on the day of the yellow fever booster vaccination. Receptor source: a man younger than 30 who received the YFV17D yellow fever vaccine. CDR3s include the opening cysteine and the closing phenylalanine or tryptophan. Each record gives: V gene, clone size, J gene, D gene, CDR3 protein, CDR3 DNA. A D gene is named only where the DNA matches it firmly. The listing skips clone size in some rows; elsewhere it reads once, few, many or a size class.

TRBV6-5	.	TRBJ1-6	.	CASSYQSYNSPLHF	TGTGCCAGCAGTTACCAGTCCTATAATTCACCCCTCCACTTT
TRBV20-1	many	TRBJ2-5	.	CSARRQGLSETQYF	TGCAGTGCTAGACGCCAGGGACTGTCAGAGACCCAGTACTTC
TRBV18	many	TRBJ1-1	TRBD1	CASSPRQGGTEGFF	TGTGCCAGCTCACCTCGACAGGGAGGGACTGAAGGTTTCTTT
TRBV6-2/TRBV6-3	.	TRBJ2-2	.	CASSFSTEVNTGELFF	TGTGCCAGCAGTTTTTCGACGGAAGTAAACACCGGGGAGCTGTTTTTT
TRBV7-2	many	TRBJ2-3	.	CASSLSADTQYF	TGTGCCAGCAGCTTATCGGCAGATACGCAGTATTTT
TRBV19	many	TRBJ2-1	.	CASRRRGSYNEQFF	TGTGCCAGTAGAAGACGGGGGTCCTACAATGAGCAGTTCTTC
TRBV12-3/TRBV12-4	.	TRBJ1-1	.	CASSLFGRGEWAFF	TGTGCCAGCAGCCTCTTCGGGCGGGGGGAATGGGCTTTCTTT
TRBV5-6	few	TRBJ2-2	.	CASSPDGVTNTGELFF	TGTGCCAGCAGCCCGGACGGGGTCACAAACACCGGGGAGCTGTTTTTT
TRBV7-2	many	TRBJ2-3	.	CASSPRGADTDTQYF	TGTGCCAGCAGCCCCCGTGGTGCAGACACAGATACGCAGTATTTT
TRBV20-1	many	TRBJ2-1	TRBD2	CSAKASGLNEQFF	TGCAGTGCTAAGGCTAGCGGCCTCAATGAGCAGTTCTTC
TRBV5-1	many	TRBJ1-1	.	CASSLGGWGNTEAFF	TGCGCCAGCAGCTTGGGCGGATGGGGGAACACTGAAGCTTTCTTT
TRBV5-5	.	TRBJ1-2	.	CASSLGGGFYGYTF	TGTGCCAGCAGCCTGGGGGGGGGTTTTTATGGCTACACCTTC
TRBV20-1	.	TRBJ2-1	.	CSAIVGLVYNEQFF	TGCAGTGCTATAGTAGGGCTGGTCTACAATGAGCAGTTCTTC
TRBV20-1	few	TRBJ2-7	TRBD1	CSARVQGSRYEQYF	TGCAGTGCTCGGGTACAGGGGAGTCGGTACGAGCAGTACTTC
TRBV2	.	TRBJ1-4	TRBD1	CASRTGAGGLNEKLFF	TGTGCCAGCAGGACCGGGGCAGGGGGCCTTAATGAAAAACTGTTTTTT
TRBV6-5	many	TRBJ2-1	.	CASSYSGANEQFF	TGTGCCAGCAGTTACTCCGGGGCCAATGAGCAGTTCTTC
TRBV4-1	.	TRBJ1-5	.	CASSHLPGRFDGNQPQHF	TGCGCCAGCAGCCACCTTCCCGGTCGGTTCGACGGCAATCAGCCCCAGCATTTT
TRBV28	few	TRBJ2-2	.	CASSMIQATGELFF	TGTGCCAGCAGTATGATCCAGGCCACCGGGGAGCTGTTTTTT
TRBV7-2	.	TRBJ2-5	.	CASSSSLAEETQYF	TGTGCCAGCAGCTCGAGTCTGGCGGAAGAGACCCAGTACTTC
TRBV7-2	.	TRBJ2-7	TRBD2	CASSLASRGGYEQYF	TGTGCCAGCAGCTTAGCCTCCCGCGGGGGCTACGAGCAGTACTTC
TRBV5-5	many	TRBJ2-1	TRBD1	CASSPGTGAYNEQFF	TGTGCCAGCAGCCCGGGGACAGGGGCCTACAATGAGCAGTTCTTC
TRBV4-3	many	TRBJ2-1	TRBD2	CASSQVSSGVKEQFF	TGCGCCAGCAGCCAAGTATCTAGCGGGGTGAAAGAGCAGTTCTTC
TRBV7-2	many	TRBJ2-5	TRBD2	CASSLVGLAFQETQYF	TGTGCCAGCAGCTTAGTGGGACTAGCGTTCCAAGAGACCCAGTACTTC
TRBV5-1	few	TRBJ1-2	TRBD1	CASSDPGQSYGYTF	TGCGCCAGCAGCGACCCGGGACAGAGTTATGGCTACACCTTC